This record covers a single T cell receptor (beta chain). Its specificity is not known. This may be a read error, as it is one base from a much larger clone. V lost 6 bases to trimming and J lost 0 bases, with 11 bases between them. Germline values: CDR1 SGHRS, CDR2 YFSETQ. The CDR3 consists of 14 residues. Each CDR3 protein gets one entry after TCRdb re-called the 5' RACE reads with MiXCR. The sample includes just under 40,000 distinct CDR3 sequences, under 6.5% of them seen just once. The sample belongs to a study of spatial heterogeneity in lung cancer. Overall study context: More than eight raw reads, on average, carried each unique TCR and UMI combination. Findings of the study overall: There were more appearances of ubiquitous expanded tumor TCRs in blood at resection than at follow-up.

Documented time point: sample taken at primary tumor resection. Extraction of whole RNA from tumor, nontumor lung or frozen PBMC preceded unsorted sequencing. This TCR derives from a male donor with early-stage non-small cell lung cancer. Sequenced here: PBMCs, sampled at surgery. The rearrangement joins TRBV5-1 to TRBJ2-3; D could derive from TRBD1 or TRBD2 (5 bases each). CDR3 DNA: TGCGCCAGCAACCAGGGACGGAGCACAGATACGCAGTATTTT. Amino acids: CASNQGRSTDTQYF.